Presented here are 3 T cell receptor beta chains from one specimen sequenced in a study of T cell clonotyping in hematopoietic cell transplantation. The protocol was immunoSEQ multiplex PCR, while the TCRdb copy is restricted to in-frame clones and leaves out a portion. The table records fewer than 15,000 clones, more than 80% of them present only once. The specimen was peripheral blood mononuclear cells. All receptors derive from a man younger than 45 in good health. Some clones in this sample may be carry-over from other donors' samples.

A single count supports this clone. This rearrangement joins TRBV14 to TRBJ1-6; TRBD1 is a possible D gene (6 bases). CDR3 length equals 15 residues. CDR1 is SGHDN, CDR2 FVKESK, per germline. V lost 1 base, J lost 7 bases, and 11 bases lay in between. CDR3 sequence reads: CASSQVPGANSPLHF. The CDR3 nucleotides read TGTGCCAGCAGCCAAGTTCCGGGGGCGAATTCACCCCTCCACTTT.

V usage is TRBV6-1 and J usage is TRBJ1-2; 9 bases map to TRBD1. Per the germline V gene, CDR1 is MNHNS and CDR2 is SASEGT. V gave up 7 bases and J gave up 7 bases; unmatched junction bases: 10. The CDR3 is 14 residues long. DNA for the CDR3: TGTGCCAGCACTTCCGACAGGGGGAACGGTGGCTACACCTTC. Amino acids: CASTSDRGNGGYTF.

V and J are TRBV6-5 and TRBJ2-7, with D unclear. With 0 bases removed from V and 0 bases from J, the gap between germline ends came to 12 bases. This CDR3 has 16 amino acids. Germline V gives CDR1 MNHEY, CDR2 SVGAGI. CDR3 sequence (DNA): TGTGCCAGCAGTTACTCGGCACAGTCCCGCTCCTACGAGCAGTACTTC. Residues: CASSYSAQSRSYEQYF.